This T cell receptor beta chain was captured in a study of blood T cell repertoires in COVID-19 (TCRdb year 2020). The study in broad terms: Collaborator samples came from the United States, Italy and Spain and covered acute and convalescent phases of COVID-19. The prospective study material was composed of cDNA or gDNA derived from T cells, B-cell-depleted T cells, or PBMCs. Samples came from the ongoing ImmuneRACE study (first 160 participants) plus 1,254 subjects from 6 global collaborators. Subjects who had been exposed to COVID-19, were actively infected with it, or had recovered from it provided the deeply sampled blood TCRbeta repertoires that made up the dataset. Sample metadata almost always included a de-identified subject ID, COVID-19 status, age in years and sex. Where available, HLA class I and class II types were taken from metadata supplied by the sample provider and were not determined by assay-based typing. The repertoires were released in a freely available public database meant as a resource for research on the immune response to SARS-CoV-2.

In the case of this clone: This clone's antigen is unknown. Per-base qualities were not stored, and no clone one base away is much larger.

TCRbeta CDR3 regions were amplified from genomic DNA by means of the immunoSEQ Assay, a bias-controlled multiplex PCR. As for the original processing: Within the assay, amplification of reference gene primers was used to estimate how many nucleated cells each sample contained. To quantify the absolute abundance of each unique TCRbeta CDR3 rearrangement, sequence reads were collapsed and filtered. For each sample, productive Simpson clonality was calculated by taking the square root of Simpson's diversity index across productive rearrangements. The table was pulled from immuneACCESS by TCRdb, which kept in-frame rearrangements only. Such tables lose some clones; where checked, under half of the loss comes from unresolved V genes, and the rest has no known cause. That table gives V, J and clone size, and the DNA gave D and trimming. This sample lists 200,000 to 250,000 clones; over 80% were detected once. The top ten constitute 10% of the sample.

The research as a whole found: The quantity of clinical and demographic metadata differed by source and by participant and was supplied without curation.

In the prospective study, participants were roughly 18 to 90 years old, resided in under 30 geographic areas of the United States, and were enrolled through a virtual design. In the prospective study, participants were assigned to cohorts based on the clinical history participants reported in a screening survey and a study questionnaire. In the prospective study, whole blood, serum and a nasopharyngeal or oropharyngeal swab were collected from each participant by mobile phlebotomists. Prospective study participants could optionally give additional blood draws and questionnaires over an approximately 2-month period. Blood samples from the prospective study were shipped frozen or at room temperature prior to DNA extraction. The sequenced sample consisted of PBMCs or T cells enriched from blood (not recorded which). The sequence was collected from a man aged 18-30 years with acute COVID-19.

The DNA sequence is TGTGCCAGTAGGGGGGGACAGGGGCTCAGGACAGATACGCAGTATTTT. Its protein is CASRGGQGLRTDTQYF. The chain uses TRBV19 and TRBJ2-3; 10 middle bases align to TRBD1. Compared with germline, V lacks 6 bases and J lacks 3 bases; bases without a gene match: 9. CDR1 is given as LNHDA and CDR2 as SQIVND, both from the germline V gene (reference sequence). The CDR3 covers 16 residues, taking in both the cysteine and the phenylalanine. Just the 48-base CDR3 DNA is kept, in frame starting at base 1.